The sequence of this T cell receptor (beta chain) was determined in a study of blood T cell repertoires in COVID-19. Across the study: Italy, Spain and the United States were the sources of the convalescent and acute COVID-19 samples. In each case, the material was cDNA or gDNA derived from T cells, B-cell-depleted T cells, or PBMCs.

This clone was recorded a few times. Sequencing was performed with immunoSEQ multiplex PCR; in TCRdb, only in-frame clones are kept and a portion is missing. The profile shows about 64,000 clones, around nine tenths of them singletons. Germline V CDR1 and CDR2: MGHRA, YSYEKL. The CDR3 length is 14 residues. V shed 2 bases and J shed 4 bases, with 11 bases lying between them. All recovered Cohort 3 donors got two negative PCRs, got clearance, or saw symptom resolution. The V gene is TRBV4-1, the J gene TRBJ2-5; possible D gene TRBD2, 6 bases. The receptor was isolated from a woman in her thirties or forties who had recovered from COVID-19. The sample taken for sequencing was PBMCs or T cells enriched from blood (not recorded which). CDR3 loop: CASSQTSWIETQYF. The CDR3 DNA is TGCGCCAGCAGCCAAACTAGCTGGATAGAGACCCAGTACTTC.